One T cell receptor (beta chain) is described in this entry. Generated by immunoSEQ multiplex PCR, the TCRdb table keeps only in-frame clones and is missing some. The table records 50,000 to 70,000 clones, approximately 86% of them present only once. This specimen comes from a study of control samples from healthy donors and cancer patients. From germline, CDR1 is MDHEN and CDR2 SYDVKM. J gave up 9 bases and V 7 bases, and 15 bases lay outside the gene matches. The CDR3 runs 15 residues. The sample comprised blood. The receptor comes from a man aged 50-60 years in good health. The rearrangement links TRBV28 to TRBJ2-1; 7 positions agree with TRBD2. In nucleotides, the CDR3 is TGTGCCAGCATCCGGGACTATGGAAAGTCTACTGAGCAGTTCTTC. It specifies CASIRDYGKSTEQFF.